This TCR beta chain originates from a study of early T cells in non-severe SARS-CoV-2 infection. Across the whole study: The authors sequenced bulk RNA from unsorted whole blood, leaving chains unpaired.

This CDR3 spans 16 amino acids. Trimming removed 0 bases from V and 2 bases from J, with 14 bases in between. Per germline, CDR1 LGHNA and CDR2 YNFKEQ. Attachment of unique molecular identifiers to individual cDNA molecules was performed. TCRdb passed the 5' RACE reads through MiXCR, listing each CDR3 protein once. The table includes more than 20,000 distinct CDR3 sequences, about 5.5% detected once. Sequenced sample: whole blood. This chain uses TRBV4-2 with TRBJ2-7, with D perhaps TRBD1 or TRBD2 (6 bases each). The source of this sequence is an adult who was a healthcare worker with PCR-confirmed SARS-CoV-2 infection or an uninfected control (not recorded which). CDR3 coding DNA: TGTGCCAGCAGCCAAGATGGGGGGACAAATACCTACGAGCAGTACTTC. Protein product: CASSQDGGTNTYEQYF.